The 6 T cell receptor beta chains in this list originate from one sample, sequenced in a study of cytomegalovirus exposure and HLA in healthy donors. TCRdb's table, derived via immunoSEQ multiplex PCR, lists solely in-frame clones and lacks some. The sample comprises about 120,000 clones, approximately 91% of which are singletons, and roughly 2% rests with the top ten. Sequencing was carried out using PBMCs. The receptors here all came from a woman between 18 and 29 years old in good health and CMV-seronegative.

The CDR3 bases are TGTGCCAGCGGAAAAGACAGAAACACTGAAGCTTTCTTT. This gives the protein CASGKDRNTEAFF. The V call is TRBV6-5, the J call TRBJ1-1; maybe TRBD1 (5 bases). The germline V gene has CDR1 MNHEY and CDR2 SVGAGI. The CDR3 runs to 13 residues. Trimming left V 8 bases short and J 2 bases short, with 12 bases between.

The V call is TRBV5-1, the J call TRBJ1-5; 11 bases are a match to TRBD1. CDR1 and CDR2 (germline): SGHRS, YFSETQ. The V and J ends lost 3 bases and 1 base, in that order; junction bases with no gene match: 9. The CDR3 covers 18 residues. The CDR3 reads CASSWLGQGGRSNQPQHF. The CDR3 DNA sequence: TGCGCCAGCAGCTGGTTGGGACAGGGGGGTAGGAGCAATCAGCCCCAGCATTTT.

V is TRBV9 and J is TRBJ2-2; D not resolved. CDR3 size: 13 residues. V lost 1 base, J lost 11 bases, and 12 bases lay in between. CDR1 and CDR2 (germline): SGDLS, YYNGEE. The CDR3 coding sequence is TGTGCCAGCAGCGTATTGAGTCGCGGAGAGCTGTTTTTT. Translation gives CASSVLSRGELFF.

The chain links TRBV30 to TRBJ2-5; D is unclear. V gave up 4 bases and J gave up 2 bases, with 14 bases separating them. The CDR3 spans 14 residues. In germline, CDR1 is GTSNPN, CDR2 SVGIG (reference sequence). In DNA, the CDR3 is TGTGCCTGGAACACCCTGAGCGTACAAGAGACCCAGTACTTC. Protein product: CAWNTLSVQETQYF.

V usage is TRBV29-1 and J usage is TRBJ1-1; D unclear. CDR3 size: 15 residues. Germline V lookup: CDR1 SQVTM, CDR2 ANQGSEA. V gave up 4 bases and J gave up 0 bases, with 15 bases separating them. The CDR3 sequence: CSVVESIILNTEAFF. Here the CDR3 DNA reads TGCAGCGTTGTTGAGAGCATAATCTTGAACACTGAAGCTTTCTTT. The entire variable domain, with the rest obtained from reference TRBV29-1 and TRBJ1-1, is as follows: SAVISQKPSRDICQRGTSLTIQCQVDSQVTMMFWYRQQPGQSLTLIATANQGSEATYESGFVIDKFPISRPNLTFSTLTVSNMSPEDSSIYLCSVVESIILNTEAFFGQGTRLTVV.

The chain links TRBV19 to TRBJ2-7; TRBD1 agrees at 11 bases. CDR3 length: 15 amino acids. Germline V lookup: CDR1 LNHDA, CDR2 SQIVND (reference sequence). J lost 2 bases, V lost 8 bases, and 8 bases had no gene match. CDR3 region: CASRVGTGGTYEQYF. The DNA of the CDR3 is TGTGCCAGTCGGGTGGGGACAGGGGGGACCTACGAGCAGTACTTC.